The clone carrying this T cell receptor beta chain has a count of ten or more. The antigen remains undetermined. The sample originates from a study of Graves' ophthalmopathy and Graves' hyperthyroidism. Findings of the study overall: Most thyroid-expanded clonotypes exceeding 0.001 frequency were also found in blood.

Researchers turned away patients with other autoimmune diseases, uncontrolled infections, pregnancy or lactation. The sequenced template was RNA, covering the TCR beta CDR3 region. In the first round, RT-PCR was carried out with HTBI primers, and a multiplex PCR formed the second round. TCRdb re-analysed the multiplex PCR reads in MiXCR, keeping a single row per CDR3 protein. Among 300,000 to 500,000 distinct CDR3 sequences listed, 15% to 19% were seen once. CDR1 MNHEY and CDR2 SVGEGT come from the germline V gene. The CDR3 is 14 residues long. V was clipped by 3 bases and J by 2 bases, with 10 bases between them.

The J gene is TRBJ1-1, the V gene TRBV6-2 or TRBV6-3, with D uncertain. The source is a woman aged 18-35 years with stable Graves' hyperthyroidism. The sample taken for sequencing was peripheral blood. CDR3 DNA sequence: TGTGCCAGCAGTTATCGGGTTCAAAACACTGAAGCTTTCTTT. The encoded protein is CASSYRVQNTEAFF.